This T cell receptor (beta chain) emerged from a study of T cell responses to AZD1222 COVID-19 vaccine. In germline, CDR1 is MNHNS, CDR2 SASEGT. This CDR3 comprises 16 residues. J gave up 5 bases and V 3 bases, and 8 bases lay outside the gene matches. As regards this clone: Its antigen remains unknown.

Profiled with immunoSEQ multiplex PCR; TCRdb holds only in-frame clones, not every one. Of roughly 100,000 clones in the sample, over 90% were seen once. General study findings and limits: No day 14 peak samples; only post-peak repertoires were characterized. Close to half of spike-specific TCRs reportedly recognize unmutated variant regions. Spike-specific TCR breadth and depth went up after people got two AZD1222 doses. The donor cohort was predominantly white British with a female majority, and clonal diversity may have been underestimated.

This TCR came from an adult in good health. The sample here was peripheral blood, taken on day 0 of AZD1222 vaccination. The chain has TRBV6-1 and TRBJ1-1; TRBD1 matches at 11 bases. The CDR3, as DNA: TGTGCCAGCAGTGACTTCGAGGGACAGGGGGGGACTGAAGCTTTCTTT. This encodes CASSDFEGQGGTEAFF.